The T cell receptor beta chain described here comes from a study of graft-versus-host responses after intestinal transplantation. Study-level results: In recipient marrow, GvH clones were found, and some appeared first in ileum or blood. Allografts of one patient group, those with graft-donor T cell macrochimerism, had high graft-versus-host to host-versus-graft clonal ratios. Early after transplant, HvG declines were associated with peak levels of circulating GvH clones.

With respect to this clone: Its antigen is not identified.

Profiling relied on immunoSEQ multiplex PCR, and the TCRdb table lists in-frame clones only, not all of them. The data show 90,000 to 100,000 clones, 75% to 95% seen once. V lost 5 bases to trimming and J lost 4 bases; unmatched junction nucleotides: 10. This CDR3 is built from 15 residues. From germline, CDR1 is SQVTM and CDR2 ANQGSEA. This receptor was taken from a human donor who received an intestinal transplant. Specimen: unstimulated CD8+ T cells sorted from spleen or lymph node cells, collected before intestinal transplant. The chain recombines TRBV29-1 with TRBJ2-3; 9 bases agree with TRBD2. The CDR3 DNA is TGCAGCGTTTTTATAGCGGGAGTTGGGCCAGATACGCAGTATTTT. Amino acid sequence: CSVFIAGVGPDTQYF.